This section outlines one T cell receptor beta chain sequence together with its context. The CDR3 has 14 residues. From germline, CDR1 is SGHTA and CDR2 FQGNSA. This sample is drawn from a study of T cells expressing NK-cell markers. TCRdb re-called the 5' RACE reads and catalogs CDR3 proteins one per entry, DNA excluded. There are over 13,000 distinct CDR3 sequences in the sample, with 50% to 60% held by the top ten. J is TRBJ1-1 and V is TRBV7-2; no DNA is available, so the TRBD1 call from TCRdb remains unchecked. The sequence derives from a man between 18 and 69 years old in good health. The sample taken for sequencing was blood T cells: a sorted CD56 or NKG2C T cell subset, CD4+ or CD8+ T cells, or bulk PBMC T cells (not recorded which). The CDR3: CASSPYNPSTEAFF.